This entry lists 8 T cell receptor beta chains sequenced from one sample in a study of OX40 agonist ivuxolimab in advanced cancers. Repertoires were generated with immunoSEQ multiplex PCR, while TCRdb's copy carries only in-frame clones and drops some. This sample has 59,000 or so clones, with roughly 80% found just once. The input for sequencing was CD4+ or CD8+ T cells sorted from blood, taken in a trial of the OX40 agonist ivuxolimab. The receptor source for this set is an adult with an advanced solid tumor such as melanoma, head and neck, liver or kidney cancer.

The V gene is TRBV28, the J gene TRBJ1-2; 7 nucleotides match TRBD1. Unmatched junction bases numbered 18, after V lost 5 bases and J lost 0 bases. Germline V gene sequence: CDR1 MDHEN, CDR2 SYDVKM. The CDR3 contains 19 residues. CDR3 loop: CASSPTGPRRDNPNYGYTF. The CDR3 DNA reads as TGTGCCAGCAGTCCGACAGGGCCCCGAAGAGATAACCCTAACTATGGCTACACCTTC.

This clone is a singleton in its sample. The chain carries TRBV6-6 and TRBJ2-5; D gene unclear. The tail of the sequence fits TRBJ2-7 better, so the J call may be wrong. The length of the CDR3 is 14 residues. Germline V gene data show CDR1 as MNHNY and CDR2 as SVGAGI (reference sequence). CDR3 in amino acids: CASSLRPSSYEQYF. The CDR3 DNA follows: TGTGCCAGCAGTTTAAGACCGAGCTCCTACGAGCAGTACTTC.

This clone was counted between two and nine times. The chain links TRBV7-2 to TRBJ2-5; 8 nucleotides align to TRBD1. Germline lookup yields CDR1 SGHTA and CDR2 FQGNSA. CDR3 length: 13 residues. J gave up 4 bases and V 4 bases, and 2 bases lay outside the gene matches. The CDR3 bases are TGTGCCAGCAGCTCGGGACAGGTAGAGACCCAGTACTTC. Amino acids: CASSSGQVETQYF. The full variable domain, in which reference TRBV7-2 and TRBJ2-5 provide the parts outside the CDR3, is GAGVSQSPSNKVTEKGKDVELRCDPISGHTALYWYRQSLGQGLEFLIYFQGNSAPDKSGLPSDRFSAERTGGSVSTLTIQRTQQEDSAVYLCASSSGQVETQYFGPGTRLLVL.

V and J are TRBV6-6 and TRBJ1-1; 9 bases agree with TRBD1. The CDR3 spans 16 residues. V dropped 0 bases and J dropped 10; count of bases not matched to a gene: 12. Germline CDR1 is MNHNY and CDR2 is SVGAGI (reference sequence). CDR3 coding DNA: TGTGCCAGCAGTTACTCGCCCCGACAGGGGGGTAAGGGAGCTTTCTTT. Translation gives CASSYSPRQGGKGAFF.

The genes are TRBV9 and TRBJ2-7; D gene uncertain. Germline values: CDR1 SGDLS, CDR2 YYNGEE. This CDR3 contains 15 residues. Trimming took off 0 bases at V and 2 bases at J, with 12 bases between the two ends. Written as DNA, the CDR3 is TGTGCCAGCAGCGTAGGCTTGGAGAGGACCTACGAGCAGTACTTC. Translated, it gives CASSVGLERTYEQYF.

The chain is built from TRBV4-2 and TRBJ1-2, with D uncertain. Germline V gene sequence: CDR1 LGHNA, CDR2 YNFKEQ. The V end was cut by 4 bases, the J end by 1 base, with 10 bases between. This CDR3 is 14 amino acids long. CDR3: CASSPEVLNYGYTF. CDR3 nucleotides: TGTGCCAGCAGCCCGGAGGTCCTTAACTATGGCTACACCTTC.

V and J are TRBV7-2 and TRBJ2-1; 8 nucleotides agree with TRBD2. The germline V gene encodes CDR1 SGHTA and CDR2 FQGNSA. The V gene end was trimmed by 6 bases and the J gene end by 7 bases; junction bases not matched to a gene: 5. The CDR3 has 13 amino acids. The CDR3 bases are TGTGCCAGCAGGAGGGGCGGGGGGAATGAGCAGTTCTTC. Amino acid sequence: CASRRGGGNEQFF.

V is TRBV6-1 and J is TRBJ1-1; D gene uncertain. V lost 6 bases, J lost 7 bases, and 18 bases lay in between. The CDR3 has 14 amino acids. Per germline, CDR1 MNHNS and CDR2 SASEGT. The DNA for the CDR3 is TGTGCCAGCAGCCGGGGAAGCCTCAAGTTTGAAGCTTTCTTT. Translation gives CASSRGSLKFEAFF.